The 18 T cell receptor beta chains listed next were all sequenced from one sample in a study of cytomegalovirus exposure and HLA in healthy donors. Generated by immunoSEQ multiplex PCR, the TCRdb table keeps only in-frame clones and is missing some. This sample has nearly 200,000 clones, with around 80% found just once. The material sequenced was PBMCs. These TCRs come from a woman in her thirties in good health and CMV-seropositive.

This clone was seen just once. The rearrangement joins TRBV29-1 to TRBJ1-2; TRBD1 matches 7 bases. The germline CDR1 and CDR2 sequences are SQVTM and ANQGSEA. Unmatched junction bases numbered 7, after V lost 3 bases and J lost 6 bases. The CDR3 consists of 13 residues. The CDR3 reads CSVDRGGADGYTF. Here the CDR3 DNA reads TGCAGCGTTGACCGAGGGGGCGCGGATGGCTACACCTTC.

The chain links TRBV4-1 to TRBJ2-1; D is possibly TRBD2 (5 bases). V lost 0 bases and J lost 0, with 9 bases in between. CDR1 is MGHRA and CDR2 is YSYEKL in the germline V gene. The CDR3 runs to 16 residues. CDR3 nucleotide sequence: TGCGCCAGCAGCCAAGATAAGGACTTCTCCTACAATGAGCAGTTCTTC. This translates into CASSQDKDFSYNEQFF.

J is TRBJ2-3 and V is TRBV5-4, with D tentatively TRBD2 (5 bases). V was pared by 4 bases and J by 6 bases, with 9 bases between. Germline V lookup: CDR1 SGHNT, CDR2 YYREEE (reference sequence). The CDR3 sequence is 12 residues long. CDR3 DNA sequence: TGTGCCAGCAGCCAACCGGGGGATACGCAGTATTTT. Translation gives CASSQPGDTQYF.

This clone came up once. This chain links TRBV29-1 with TRBJ2-1; TRBD2 might be the D (6 bases). The CDR3 covers 14 residues. V was clipped by 6 bases and J by 6 bases, with 18 bases between them. Per the germline V gene, CDR1 is SQVTM and CDR2 is ANQGSEA. CDR3 in amino acids: CSVATGRDLNEQFF. CDR3 in DNA: TGCAGCGTCGCAACGGGGCGGGACCTCAATGAGCAGTTCTTC.

The CDR3 sequence: CASSVGQVKTEAFF. The CDR3, as DNA: TGTGCCAGCAGCGTGGGACAGGTTAAAACTGAAGCTTTCTTT. The chain joins TRBV9 to TRBJ1-1; 8 bases are shared with TRBD1. The germline gives CDR1 SGDLS, CDR2 YYNGEE. Trimming took 2 bases from V and 5 from J; bases not matched to a gene: 5. The CDR3 is 14 residues long.

The rearrangement links TRBV5-1 to TRBJ1-4; D not certain. CDR1 is SGHRS and CDR2 is YFSETQ in the germline V gene. CDR3 length: 17 residues. V lost 1 base to trimming and J lost 0 bases, with 13 bases between them. Here the CDR3 DNA reads TGCGCCAGCAGCTTGAATCCCTTCGCGGCAACTAATGAAAAACTGTTTTTT. This encodes CASSLNPFAATNEKLFF.

V is TRBV5-1 and J is TRBJ1-2; 7 bases map to TRBD1. V shed 0 bases and J 4 bases; nucleotides not matched to a gene: 6. The CDR3 spans 15 residues. Germline values: CDR1 SGHRS, CDR2 YFSETQ. The CDR3 region has the DNA TGCGCCAGCAGCTTGGCCAGACAGGGTGCCTATGGCTACACCTTC. Translated: CASSLARQGAYGYTF.

The chain recombines TRBV2 with TRBJ1-2; no firm D call. V lost 8 bases and J lost 7, with 17 bases in between. This CDR3 is built from 13 residues. In germline, CDR1 is SNHLY, CDR2 FYNNEI. The CDR3 nucleotides are TGTGCCAGCCTTCAGTCCGAATCGGGTGGCTACACCTTC. Protein sequence: CASLQSESGGYTF.

The chain links TRBV28 to TRBJ2-1; D unclear. This CDR3 contains 15 residues. Germline values: CDR1 MDHEN, CDR2 SYDVKM. The V end was cut by 5 bases, the J end by 1 base, with 12 bases between. The CDR3 coding sequence is TGTGCCAGCAGTCTCGACATATTATCCTACAATGAGCAGTTCTTC. Translating gives CASSLDILSYNEQFF.

V gene TRBV14 combines with J gene TRBJ2-7; D is perhaps TRBD2 (6 bases). V was cut by 0 bases and J by 3 bases, with 12 bases left in between. Germline CDR1 SGHDN, CDR2 FVKESK. CDR3 size: 15 residues. The CDR3 is CASSQEGRGLYEQYF. CDR3 DNA sequence: TGTGCCAGCAGCCAAGAAGGCCGGGGACTCTACGAGCAGTACTTC.

The V gene is TRBV11-3, the J gene TRBJ2-1, with D possibly TRBD2 on 5 matching bases. Germline V gene lookup returns CDR1 SGHNT and CDR2 YENEEA. V was trimmed by 1 base and J by 5 bases, leaving 12 bases between them. CDR3 length: 15 amino acids. DNA for the CDR3: TGTGCCAGCAGCTTAGGTAGCGTGGCAGACAATGAGCAGTTCTTC. Translated: CASSLGSVADNEQFF.

This chain joins TRBV27 and TRBJ1-1; 10 bases are shared with TRBD1. There are 17 residues in the CDR3. V shed 5 bases and J 0 bases; nucleotides not matched to a gene: 9. The germline CDR1 and CDR2 sequences are MNHEY and SMNVEV (reference sequence). Written as DNA, the CDR3 is TGTGCCAGCAGTCCCGGACAGGGGGTTCGGTTGAACACTGAAGCTTTCTTT. Its translation is CASSPGQGVRLNTEAFF.

The CDR3 is CASSLAPLEEQYF. The CDR3 region has the DNA TGCGCCAGCAGCTTGGCCCCTTTGGAGGAGCAGTACTTC. V and J are TRBV5-1 and TRBJ2-7; D not certain. The CDR3 loop spans 13 amino acids. Germline CDR1 SGHRS, CDR2 YFSETQ. Trimming left V 0 bases short and J 7 bases short, with 11 bases between.

The gene calls are TRBV27 and TRBJ2-1; a possible D gene is TRBD1 (6 bases). The germline V gene encodes CDR1 MNHEY and CDR2 SMNVEV (reference sequence). This CDR3 contains 15 residues. The V gene lost 8 bases and the J gene lost 3 bases, with 17 bases spanning the gap. The CDR3 nucleotides are TGTGCCAGCTCATTCAAGGGGGATTTCTACAATGAGCAGTTCTTC. Translated: CASSFKGDFYNEQFF.

CDR3 residues: CASSSAGGTEAFF. CDR3 sequence (DNA): TGTGCCAGCAGCTCCGCGGGGGGCACTGAAGCTTTCTTT. J is TRBJ1-1 and V is TRBV11-3; possibly TRBD1 for D (5 bases). The CDR3 runs to 13 residues. The V gene's germline CDR1 is SGHNT and CDR2 YENEEA. Trimming shortened V by 4 bases and J by 4 bases, and 10 bases separated the two germline ends.

The chain joins TRBV5-1 to TRBJ1-1; the D gene is possibly TRBD1 (6 bases). This CDR3 spans 14 amino acids. V was trimmed by 3 bases and J by 1 base, leaving 10 bases between them. Germline-derived CDR1 and CDR2 are SGHRS and YFSETQ. The CDR3 here is CASSWGQTNTEAFF. DNA for the CDR3: TGCGCCAGCAGCTGGGGACAAACGAACACTGAAGCTTTCTTT.

The chain has TRBV13 and TRBJ1-2, with TRBD1 identical over 9 bases. The CDR3 sequence is 14 residues long. V shed 2 bases and J 10 bases; nucleotides not matched to a gene: 8. The germline V gene has CDR1 PRHDT and CDR2 FYEKMQ (reference sequence). CDR3: CASSLSPGQGFYTF. The CDR3 DNA reads TGTGCCAGCAGCTTATCCCCGGGACAGGGATTCTACACCTTC.

For the CDR3, the DNA is TGCGCCAGCAGCTCTGGTCCTTCTGGGAGAGGCCGAGACTACGAGCAGTACTTC. Its translation is CASSSGPSGRGRDYEQYF. V is TRBV4-1 and J is TRBJ2-7, with a possible D match to TRBD2 (5 bases). Trimming pared 5 bases from V and 3 bases from J, leaving 26 bases between. CDR1 and CDR2 from the germline V gene are MGHRA and YSYEKL. The length of the CDR3 is 18 residues.